The next 20 T cell receptor beta chains were all read from a single sample in a study of blood T cell repertoires in COVID-19. Measured with immunoSEQ multiplex PCR; TCRdb has only the in-frame clones, and not every one. The sample has under 95,000 clones, about 89% seen once. The sample consisted of peripheral blood. The source of these receptors is a woman aged 45 to 65 in a cohort sampled during active COVID-19.

The rearrangement uses TRBV9 and TRBJ2-1, with TRBD2 matching 8 bases. The V gene end was trimmed by 0 bases and the J gene end by 6 bases; junction bases not matched to a gene: 2. This CDR3 has 14 residues. Per germline, CDR1 SGDLS and CDR2 YYNGEE. The CDR3 sequence: CASSVGTSGNEQFF. Here the CDR3 DNA reads TGTGCCAGCAGCGTAGGTACTAGCGGCAATGAGCAGTTCTTC. The full variable domain, in which reference TRBV9 and TRBJ2-1 provide the parts outside the CDR3, is DSGVTQTPKHLITATGQRVTLRCSPRSGDLSVYWYQQSLDQGLQFLIQYYNGEERAKGNILERFSAQQFPDLHSELNLSSLELGDSALYFCASSVGTSGNEQFFGPGTRLTVL.

The chain has TRBV6-5 and TRBJ2-5, with TRBD1 identical over 7 bases. Germline V gene lookup returns CDR1 MNHEY and CDR2 SVGAGI. V dropped 11 bases and J dropped 10; count of bases not matched to a gene: 19. This CDR3 region has 14 residues. The CDR3 protein is CASALTGSSGDQYF. The DNA for the CDR3 is TGTGCCTCCGCCTTGACAGGGAGTAGTGGAGACCAGTACTTC.

The V gene is TRBV7-9, the J gene TRBJ1-3; perhaps TRBD1 as D (6 bases). This CDR3 spans 19 amino acids. Trimming removed 2 bases from V and 4 bases from J, with 24 bases in between. Germline CDR1 and CDR2: SEHNR and FQNEAQ (reference sequence). This chain's CDR3 is CASSLNSQNRVSGGNTIYF. The CDR3 nucleotides read TGTGCCAGCAGCTTAAATTCCCAAAACAGGGTATCGGGAGGAAACACCATATATTTT.

The chain recombines TRBV4-1 with TRBJ2-1; the D gene is possibly TRBD1 (6 bases). V shed 0 bases and J shed 15 bases, with 12 bases lying between them. CDR3 size: 12 residues. Germline assignment: CDR1 MGHRA and CDR2 YSYEKL. CDR3 in amino acids: CASSQDGQGWFF. Here the CDR3 DNA reads TGCGCCAGCAGCCAAGACGGGCAGGGGTGGTTCTTC.

This clone has more than one count but fewer than ten. The rearrangement uses TRBV11-1 and TRBJ1-2; D remains unclear. V was cut by 0 bases and J by 8 bases, with 16 bases left in between. The CDR3 contains 15 residues. CDR1 is SGHAT and CDR2 is FQDESV in the germline V gene (reference sequence). The CDR3 DNA reads as TGTGCCAGCAGCTTAGCCCCTAACGGAGGGCTAGGCTACACCTTC. Amino acids: CASSLAPNGGLGYTF. Full variable domain (rest looked up from reference TRBV11-1 and TRBJ1-2): EAEVAQSPRYKITEKSQAVAFWCDPISGHATLYWYRQILGQGPELLVQFQDESVVDDSQLPKDRFSAERLKGVDSTLKIQPAELGDSAMYLCASSLAPNGGLGYTFGSGTRLTVV.

The V call is TRBV10-3, the J call TRBJ1-2, with D possibly TRBD1 on 5 matching bases. CDR1 is ENHRY, CDR2 SYGVKD, per germline. The V end lost 3 bases, the J end lost 3 bases, and 14 bases lay between the germline ends. This CDR3 spans 15 amino acids. In nucleotides, the CDR3 is TGTGCCATCAGTGACGGGGAGGGGCGTTACTATGGCTACACCTTC. This encodes CAISDGEGRYYGYTF.

The V call is TRBV19, the J call TRBJ2-7, with D perhaps matching TRBD1 (5 bases). The CDR3 is 14 residues long. V lost 1 base and J 0 bases, leaving 7 bases between the germline ends. Germline CDR1 LNHDA, CDR2 SQIVND (reference sequence). CDR3 amino acids: CASSIGGSSYEQYF. CDR3 DNA: TGTGCCAGTAGTATAGGGGGCAGCTCCTACGAGCAGTACTTC.

The chain has TRBV3-1 (or the pseudogene TRBV3-2) and TRBJ2-7; 9 nucleotides agree with TRBD1. The CDR3 sequence is 15 residues long. The trim removed 4 bases at V and 6 bases at J, leaving 10 bases unmatched. CDR1 LGHDT and CDR2 YNNKEL come from the germline V gene (reference sequence). CDR3 nucleotides: TGTGCCAGCAGCCTTCCTTCTTCGACAGGGGGCGAGCAGTACTTC. It specifies CASSLPSSTGGEQYF.

V gene TRBV5-4 combines with J gene TRBJ1-2, with TRBD1 as a possible D gene (5 bases). Per the germline V gene, CDR1 is SGHNT and CDR2 is YYREEE (reference sequence). There are 13 residues in the CDR3. The V end was cut by 1 base, the J end by 3 bases, with 7 bases between. The DNA of the CDR3 is TGTGCCAGCAGCTTGCAGGGCTACTATGGCTACACCTTC. Amino acids: CASSLQGYYGYTF.

V gene TRBV2 combines with J gene TRBJ1-2; 9 bases align to TRBD1. The CDR3 contains 17 residues. Germline CDR1 is SNHLY and CDR2 is FYNNEI. V dropped 5 bases and J dropped 1; count of bases not matched to a gene: 11. The CDR3 protein is CASSRTGGALSNYGYTF. In DNA, the CDR3 is TGTGCCAGCAGTCGAACAGGGGGCGCGTTGAGTAACTATGGCTACACCTTC.

This clone is labeled as medium-sized. The chain employs TRBV19 and TRBJ1-6, with a possible D match to TRBD1 (6 bases). CDR3 length: 14 amino acids. From germline, CDR1 is LNHDA and CDR2 SQIVND (reference sequence). V was clipped by 7 bases and J by 6 bases, with 13 bases between them. The CDR3 DNA reads as TGTGCCAGTAACCTACAGGGCGGTAATTCACCCCTCCACTTT. This codes for CASNLQGGNSPLHF.

This clone was seen only once. J is TRBJ1-5 and V is TRBV4-1; tentatively, D is TRBD1 (5 bases). CDR1 is MGHRA, CDR2 YSYEKL, per germline. V was pared by 0 bases and J by 7 bases, with 7 bases between. The CDR3 is 13 amino acids. The CDR3 nucleotides read TGCGCCAGCAGCCAAGATCGGGGGCAGCCCCAGCATTTT. It codes for CASSQDRGQPQHF.

The V and J genes are TRBV29-1 and TRBJ2-5, with D maybe TRBD1 (5 bases). Trimming stripped 2 bases from V and 0 bases from J, with 7 bases between. Germline assignment: CDR1 SQVTM and CDR2 ANQGSEA. CDR3 size: 13 residues. CDR3 amino acids: CSVELQDQETQYF. CDR3 DNA sequence: TGCAGCGTTGAATTACAGGACCAAGAGACCCAGTACTTC.

The chain carries TRBV20-1 and TRBJ1-2; tentatively, D is TRBD1 (6 bases). Trimming left V 4 bases short and J 5 bases short, with 8 bases between. The CDR3 spans 11 residues. Germline loops: CDR1 DFQATT, CDR2 SNEGSKA (reference sequence). The CDR3 reads CSATTGYGYTF. The CDR3 DNA is TGCAGTGCTACAACAGGGTATGGCTACACCTTC.

The V and J genes are TRBV2 and TRBJ1-2; 10 bases match TRBD1. Germline values: CDR1 SNHLY, CDR2 FYNNEI. V was clipped by 7 bases and J by 2 bases; unmatched bases: 7. The CDR3 has 15 amino acids. CDR3 DNA: TGTGCCAGCACTAAGACAGGGGGCAACAACTATGGCTACACCTTC. Translated, it gives CASTKTGGNNYGYTF.

This clone was picked up one time. The chain has TRBV11-2 and TRBJ2-2; D ambiguous. From germline, CDR1 is SGHAT and CDR2 FQNNGV. The CDR3 is 17 amino acids. V shed 3 bases and J shed 3 bases, with 17 bases lying between them. Here the CDR3 reads CASSLSGGSRYTGELFF. The DNA of the CDR3 is TGTGCCAGCAGCTTGTCCGGTGGTAGCAGATACACCGGGGAGCTGTTTTTT.

The J gene is TRBJ1-2, the V gene TRBV20-1, with D possibly being TRBD1 (6 bases). CDR3 size: 13 residues. V was cut by 3 bases and J by 4 bases, with 12 bases left in between. CDR1 DFQATT and CDR2 SNEGSKA come from the germline V gene (reference sequence). The CDR3, as DNA: TGCAGTGCTAGTTCAGGGGCCGTCTATGGCTACACCTTC. This translates into CSASSGAVYGYTF.

This chain joins TRBV3-1 (or the pseudogene TRBV3-2) and TRBJ2-5; D might be TRBD2 (5 bases). The CDR3 totals 15 residues. CDR1 is LGHDT, CDR2 YNNKEL, per germline (reference sequence). V lost 1 base and J lost 4, with 13 bases in between. As DNA, the CDR3 is TGTGCCAGCAGCCAAGGTATGCTAGCTCGAGAGACCCAGTACTTC. Translated, it gives CASSQGMLARETQYF.

V usage is TRBV5-6 and J usage is TRBJ1-1; D unresolved. V was trimmed by 1 base and J by 6 bases, leaving 10 bases between them. Germline CDR1 reads SGHDT; CDR2 reads YYEEEE. CDR3 size: 13 residues. The CDR3 here is CASSLLQAPEAFF. DNA of the CDR3: TGTGCCAGCAGCTTGTTGCAGGCACCTGAAGCTTTCTTT.

CDR3 sequence reads: CASSWGTGPNEQFF. CDR3 bases: TGCGCCAGCAGCTGGGGGACAGGGCCGAATGAGCAGTTCTTC. The V and J genes are TRBV5-1 and TRBJ2-1; 9 positions agree with TRBD1. J was trimmed by 7 bases and V by 3 bases; bases with no gene match: 5. The CDR3 extends over 14 amino acids. CDR1 is SGHRS, CDR2 YFSETQ, per germline.